These 8 T cell receptor beta chains were sequenced from one sample in a study of shared clonotypes between healthy human individuals. Clones were sequenced by immunoSEQ multiplex PCR, and TCRdb holds only the in-frame ones, with some missing. Counted here are about 470,000 clones, roughly three quarters occurring once; the ten biggest clones make up roughly an eighth. Sample: PBMCs. The receptor source for this set is a woman aged 35 to 49 in good health. Some clones in this sample may be carry-over from other donors' samples.

The table lists this clone with a count of one. The chain couples TRBV5-1 to TRBJ2-1, with D unresolved. This CDR3 has 14 amino acids. V was pared by 0 bases and J by 8 bases, with 12 bases between. CDR1 is SGHRS and CDR2 is YFSETQ in the germline V gene. This chain's CDR3 is CASSLGSDLYEQFF. Here the CDR3 DNA reads TGCGCCAGCAGCTTGGGGAGTGACTTATATGAGCAGTTCTTC.

This chain joins TRBV6-5 and TRBJ1-1, with a weak D call TRBD1 (5 bases). This CDR3 has 12 amino acids. V was pared by 4 bases and J by 5 bases, with 8 bases between. Germline CDR1 reads MNHEY; CDR2 reads SVGAGI. For the CDR3, the DNA is TGTGCCAGCAGTTCCCGGGGGACTGAAGCTTTCTTT. Its protein product is CASSSRGTEAFF.

The rearrangement uses TRBV30 and TRBJ1-4, with TRBD1 matching 8 bases. This CDR3 comprises 15 residues. The germline CDR1 and CDR2 sequences are GTSNPN and SVGIG (reference sequence). V shed 3 bases and J 6 bases; nucleotides not matched to a gene: 9. The CDR3: CAWRRTGREDEKLFF. Written as DNA, the CDR3 is TGTGCCTGGAGGCGGACAGGGCGGGAGGATGAAAAACTGTTTTTT.

The chain has TRBV6-1 and TRBJ2-1; 11 positions agree with TRBD2. The CDR3 loop spans 15 amino acids. Looked up from germline, CDR1 is MNHNS and CDR2 is SASEGT. V shed 2 bases and J 10 bases; nucleotides not matched to a gene: 7. The CDR3, as DNA: TGTGCCAGCAGTGAACTAGCGGGAGGATGGTACGAGCAGTTCTTC. This translates into CASSELAGGWYEQFF.

The V call is TRBV6-4, the J call TRBJ2-2; no firm D call. CDR1 and CDR2 from the germline V gene are MRHNA and SNTAGT. V shed 6 bases and J shed 7 bases, with 12 bases lying between them. The CDR3 covers 13 residues. The CDR3 DNA is TGTGCCAGCAGCCCCTCGGGTGGCGGGGAGCTGTTTTTT. It is translated as CASSPSGGGELFF.

This clone was observed once. The rearrangement joins TRBV27 to TRBJ2-5, with D perhaps TRBD1 (5 bases). Germline V CDR1 and CDR2: MNHEY, SMNVEV (reference sequence). The CDR3 consists of 14 residues. Trimming removed 6 bases from V and 5 bases from J, with 16 bases in between. CDR3 loop: CASRKGSTSETQYF. The CDR3 coding sequence is TGTGCCAGCAGGAAGGGGTCCACCTCGGAGACCCAGTACTTC.

The sample holds one count of this clone. The chain couples TRBV7-8 to TRBJ2-1; D possibly corresponds to TRBD2 (6 bases). Germline V gene lookup returns CDR1 SGHVS and CDR2 FQNEAQ. The CDR3 sequence is 16 residues long. Trimming removed 5 bases from V and 9 bases from J, with 23 bases in between. The CDR3: CASSPRGGGTPGEQFF. The CDR3 DNA reads as TGTGCCAGCAGCCCCCGGGGCGGCGGGACCCCAGGTGAGCAGTTCTTC.

CDR3 sequence: CASNRLAGAIETQYF. CDR3 sequence (DNA): TGTGCCAGCAATCGACTAGCGGGAGCCATAGAGACCCAGTACTTC. This chain uses TRBV2 with TRBJ2-5, with 12 bases lining up with TRBD2. V lost 7 bases to trimming and J lost 4 bases; unmatched junction nucleotides: 7. The germline CDR1 and CDR2 sequences are SNHLY and FYNNEI. The CDR3 length is 15 residues.